The clone carrying this T cell receptor (beta chain) has more than one count but fewer than ten. Its antigen remains unidentified. The CDR3 totals 15 residues. V was pared by 8 bases and J by 0 bases, with 14 bases between. Germline V lookup: CDR1 MNHEY, CDR2 SMNVEV (reference sequence). This sample is drawn from a study of T cells after yellow fever vaccination. For the study at large: Fractions of limited cellularity were prepared by means of SMART-Seq v4 Ultra Low Input.

Researchers made TCR cDNA using 5'RACE template switching, and this step added a universal primer site and UMIs. TCRdb reprocessed the 5' RACE reads via MiXCR and lists one record per CDR3 protein. The table lists hundreds of thousands of distinct CDR3 sequences, approximately 8% of them singletons. Study-wide results and caveats: Post-booster samples contained most primary-vaccination clones (approximately 96% CD4, about 90% CD8). The bulk population could contribute abundant contaminating clonotypes to FACS-sorted repertoires.

The source was CD4+ T cells sorted from PBMCs, collected 5 days after the yellow fever booster vaccination. This sequence originates from a man in his late teens or twenties who received the YFV17D yellow fever vaccine. J is TRBJ1-5 and V is TRBV27, with D possibly TRBD1 on 5 matching bases. CDR3 in DNA: TGTGCCAGCTCCCTTGGGGCGTTTAGCAATCAGCCCCAGCATTTT. This encodes CASSLGAFSNQPQHF.